These 24 T cell receptor beta chains share one sample of origin, sequenced in a study of control samples from healthy donors and cancer patients. The assay was immunoSEQ multiplex PCR, and TCRdb's table has in-frame clones only and misses some. The data contain 110,000 or so clones, 85% to 90% of them seen just once; the ten biggest clones take up about an eighth. The sequenced sample consisted of blood. These receptors were obtained from a man in his thirties or forties in good health.

The chain links TRBV19 to TRBJ1-2; D perhaps matches TRBD1 (5 bases). The CDR3 runs 15 residues. Deletions cut 7 bases from V and 4 bases from J, with 19 bases between. CDR1 is LNHDA, CDR2 SQIVND, per germline (reference sequence). The DNA of the CDR3 is TGTGCCAGTACCCCAAACGAGGGACCGTTCTATGGCTACACCTTC. Residues: CASTPNEGPFYGYTF.

The gene calls are TRBV10-2 and TRBJ1-2; a weak D match, TRBD1 (5 bases). This CDR3 spans 13 amino acids. Trimming left V 6 bases short and J 4 bases short, with 12 bases between. Germline CDR1 and CDR2: WSHSY and SAAADI. CDR3 loop: CASRSAGAYGYTF. The CDR3 DNA reads TGCGCCAGCAGATCTGCCGGGGCCTATGGCTACACCTTC.

V and J are TRBV10-3 and TRBJ1-5; 8 bases line up with TRBD1. CDR3 size: 13 residues. Trimming removed 6 bases from V and 4 bases from J; junction bases left unmatched: 2. From germline, CDR1 is ENHRY and CDR2 SYGVKD. The CDR3 region has the DNA TGTGCCATCAGGGACAGGGAGAATCAGCCCCAGCATTTT. As protein: CAIRDRENQPQHF.

This clone has more than one count but fewer than ten. The rearrangement links TRBV13 to TRBJ1-5; the D gene is possibly TRBD1 (5 bases). The CDR3 runs to 17 residues. The V gene's germline CDR1 is PRHDT and CDR2 FYEKMQ (reference sequence). V lost 0 bases to trimming and J lost 4 bases, with 16 bases between them. CDR3 DNA sequence: TGTGCCAGCAGCTTAGGCATGGGCGGAGGGGATAATCAGCCCCAGCATTTT. This gives the protein CASSLGMGGGDNQPQHF.

The chain carries TRBV24-1 and TRBJ1-1; TRBD1 might be the D (5 bases). Germline CDR1 is KGHDR and CDR2 is SFDVKD. The V end lost 12 bases, the J end lost 1 base, and 17 bases lay between the germline ends. This CDR3 is 14 amino acids long. The CDR3 is CAHLGAKPNTEAFF. The CDR3 DNA follows: TGTGCCCATCTTGGGGCAAAACCGAACACTGAAGCTTTCTTT.

J is TRBJ1-1 and V is TRBV5-1; TRBD1 matches 9 bases. Germline-derived CDR1 and CDR2 are SGHRS and YFSETQ. V was clipped by 4 bases and J by 2 bases; unmatched bases: 6. The CDR3 is made up of 15 amino acids. The CDR3 protein is CASSGLTGGNTEAFF. The CDR3 region has the DNA TGCGCCAGCAGCGGTCTTACAGGGGGCAACACTGAAGCTTTCTTT.

The chain is built from TRBV7-9 and TRBJ2-7; weak D call: TRBD2 (5 bases). V dropped 5 bases and J dropped 2 bases, with 10 bases sitting between them. CDR1 is SEHNR and CDR2 is FQNEAQ in the germline V gene (reference sequence). This CDR3 is built from 13 residues. This CDR3 reads CASSPGTPYEQYF. The CDR3 bases are TGTGCCAGCAGCCCGGGAACCCCCTACGAGCAGTACTTC. Together with reference TRBV7-9 and TRBJ2-7, the CDR3 gives the full variable domain: DTGVSQNPRHKITKRGQNVTFRCDPISEHNRLYWYRQTLGQGPEFLTYFQNEAQLEKSRLLSDRFSAERPKGSFSTLEIQRTEQGDSAMYLCASSPGTPYEQYFGPGTRLTVT.

The V call is TRBV5-8, the J call TRBJ1-2, with TRBD1 matching over 7 bases. V dropped 4 bases and J dropped 2; count of bases not matched to a gene: 8. The CDR3 extends over 15 amino acids. Germline V gene sequence: CDR1 SGHTS, CDR2 YDEGEE. The CDR3 DNA reads TGTGCCAGCAGCACGGGACAGCCGGGGAACTATGGCTACACCTTC. This translates into CASSTGQPGNYGYTF.

In its sample, this clone was seen many times. Other DNA sequences in the same sample also yield this CDR3. The rearrangement links TRBV6-5 to TRBJ1-6; the D is unclear. The V gene's germline CDR1 is MNHEY and CDR2 SVGAGI. The CDR3 totals 13 residues. Trimming pared 2 bases from V and 8 bases from J, leaving 7 bases between. The CDR3 coding sequence is TGTGCCAGCAGTTACCTTGGGGATTCACCCCTCCACTTT. It is translated as CASSYLGDSPLHF.

V gene TRBV2 combines with J gene TRBJ2-1, with 8 bases lining up with TRBD1. Germline trimming cut 6 bases from V and 7 bases from J; bases unmatched to any gene: 11. CDR1 is SNHLY and CDR2 is FYNNEI in the germline V gene. This CDR3 contains 15 residues. CDR3 sequence reads: CASSTDRAPPNEQFF. The CDR3 nucleotides read TGTGCCAGCAGCACGGACAGGGCCCCCCCAAATGAGCAGTTCTTC.

This sequence joins TRBV25-1 and TRBJ1-2; possibly TRBD1 for D (5 bases). Germline V CDR1 and CDR2: MGHDK, SYGVNS. V was clipped by 1 base and J by 7 bases, with 10 bases between them. There are 13 residues in the CDR3. The DNA for the CDR3 is TGTGCCAGCAGTGAATTGGGGGACTCTGGCTACACCTTC. This encodes CASSELGDSGYTF.

This chain uses TRBV3-1 (or the pseudogene TRBV3-2) with TRBJ2-7; D gene ambiguous. Germline V CDR1 and CDR2: LGHDT, YNNKEL (reference sequence). This CDR3 is 17 amino acids long. The V gene lost 0 bases and the J gene lost 3 bases, with 18 bases spanning the gap. This CDR3 is CASSQDYKGLLIYEQYF. The CDR3 coding sequence is TGTGCCAGCAGCCAAGATTATAAAGGCCTGTTGATCTACGAGCAGTACTTC.

The chain links TRBV14 to TRBJ2-2; D call uncertain. The CDR3 has 13 residues. Germline V gene lookup returns CDR1 SGHDN and CDR2 FVKESK. V shed 1 base and J shed 7 bases, with 7 bases lying between them. CDR3 loop: CASSQVNVGELFF. Written as DNA, the CDR3 is TGTGCCAGCAGCCAAGTGAATGTCGGGGAGCTGTTTTTT.

This clone was observed a handful of times. The V and J genes are TRBV6-4 and TRBJ1-1; D possibly corresponds to TRBD1 (5 bases). Germline V gene lookup returns CDR1 MRHNA and CDR2 SNTAGT. V was pared by 6 bases and J by 4 bases, with 15 bases between. The CDR3 runs 14 residues. This chain's CDR3 is CASRNTNRPTEAFF. The CDR3 DNA reads as TGTGCCAGCAGAAACACGAACAGGCCCACTGAAGCTTTCTTT.

V and J are TRBV5-6 and TRBJ2-7; 7 bases map to TRBD1. V dropped 0 bases and J dropped 0; count of bases not matched to a gene: 9. In germline, CDR1 is SGHDT, CDR2 YYEEEE. The CDR3 runs to 17 residues. CDR3 in DNA: TGTGCCAGCAGCTTGGGGATGGGGCAGGGGGTCTCCTACGAGCAGTACGTC. Encoded protein: CASSLGMGQGVSYEQYV.

This rearrangement joins TRBV5-4 to TRBJ1-2, with a possible D match to TRBD1 (5 bases). The CDR3 runs to 14 residues. Germline V gives CDR1 SGHNT, CDR2 YYREEE (reference sequence). V was clipped by 5 bases and J by 5 bases, with 16 bases between them. As DNA, the CDR3 is TGTGCCAGCAGGACCGTTGGGGGGACGTATGGCTACACCTTC. Residues: CASRTVGGTYGYTF.

V is TRBV12-3 or TRBV12-4 and J is TRBJ1-5; unclear D gene. Trimming shortened V by 2 bases and J by 9 bases, and 8 bases separated the two germline ends. This CDR3 has 12 amino acids. The DNA for the CDR3 is TGTGCCAGCAGTTTATCTGGTTTGCCCCAGCATTTT. It translates to CASSLSGLPQHF.

This clone was counted only a few times. This sample includes further DNA sequences coding for the same CDR3. This sequence joins TRBV10-3 and TRBJ1-1; D remains ambiguous. V dropped 7 bases and J dropped 4 bases, with 13 bases sitting between them. The CDR3 consists of 13 residues. Germline CDR1 and CDR2: ENHRY and SYGVKD. The CDR3 is CAITLREGTEAFF. CDR3 nucleotides: TGTGCCATCACTTTAAGGGAAGGCACTGAAGCTTTCTTT.

A single count supports this clone. The chain is built from TRBV5-8 and TRBJ1-2; 7 nucleotides match TRBD1. The CDR3 has 13 amino acids. V dropped 4 bases and J dropped 7; count of bases not matched to a gene: 7. CDR1 is SGHTS and CDR2 is YDEGEE in the germline V gene. In nucleotides, the CDR3 is TGTGCCAGCAGCAGTAGGGGGCCATTTGGCTACACCTTC. Amino acids: CASSSRGPFGYTF. Combining the CDR3 with reference TRBV5-8 and TRBJ1-2 gives the whole variable domain EAGVTQSPTHLIKTRGQQATLRCSPISGHTSVYWYQQALGLGLQFLLWYDEGEERNRGNFPPRFSGRQFPNYSSELNVNALELEDSALYLCASSSRGPFGYTFGSGTRLTVV.

This clone was observed a single time. The chain is built from TRBV12-3 or TRBV12-4 and TRBJ1-5, with no clear D. V lost 6 bases and J 3 bases, leaving 6 bases between the germline ends. There are 12 residues in the CDR3. In nucleotides, the CDR3 is TGTGCCAGCAGCCTTCACAATCAGCCCCAGCATTTT. The encoded protein is CASSLHNQPQHF.

The genes are TRBV5-1 and TRBJ1-1; possibly TRBD1 for D (6 bases). The length of the CDR3 is 15 residues. The germline gives CDR1 SGHRS, CDR2 YFSETQ. V was cut by 0 bases and J by 1 base, with 10 bases left in between. The CDR3 region has the DNA TGCGCCAGCAGCTTGGGCGGAGGGGGGAACACTGAAGCTTTCTTT. Translated: CASSLGGGGNTEAFF.

This clone was picked up one time. This chain links TRBV11-3 with TRBJ1-6; TRBD1 is a possible D gene (6 bases). Per the germline V gene, CDR1 is SGHNT and CDR2 is YENEEA. This CDR3 is 17 amino acids long. V dropped 1 base and J dropped 5 bases, with 15 bases sitting between them. The CDR3 coding sequence is TGTGCCAGCAGCTTAGGGGGCGGATCAGGGGATAATTCACCCCTCCACTTT. It encodes CASSLGGGSGDNSPLHF.

This chain connects TRBV19 to TRBJ2-1; a possible D gene is TRBD1 (6 bases). In germline, CDR1 is LNHDA, CDR2 SQIVND (reference sequence). The CDR3 length is 11 residues. The germline V and J ends were trimmed by 5 bases and 10 bases, with 9 bases remaining between them. The CDR3: CASSDRGEQFF. CDR3 sequence (DNA): TGTGCCAGTAGTGATAGGGGGGAGCAGTTCTTC. Looking up the rest from reference TRBV19 and TRBJ2-1 gives the full variable domain: DGGITQSPKYLFRKEGQNVTLSCEQNLNHDAMYWYRQDPGQGLRLIYYSQIVNDFQKGDIAEGYSVSREKKESFPLTVTSAQKNPTAFYLCASSDRGEQFFGPGTRLTVL.

V is TRBV12-5 and J is TRBJ1-5; no reliable D call. Germline-derived CDR1 and CDR2 are LGHNT and FRNRAP. The CDR3 has 13 residues. V was cut by 1 base and J by 4 bases, with 5 bases left in between. The CDR3 DNA sequence: TGTGCTAGTGGTTTGGACCTAAATCAGCCCCAGCATTTT. Its protein is CASGLDLNQPQHF.